A selection of T cell receptor beta chains follows, all from one sample in a study of T-cell reconstitution after alpha-beta-depleted transplantation in children. Using its own MiXCR run on the PCR reads, TCRdb lists one record per CDR3 protein. Among about 980,000 distinct CDR3 sequences, roughly 31% were seen once, and the ten largest hold over 25%. This specimen consisted of PBMCs, mostly from graft donor cells, obtained 360 days after TCRalphabeta/CD19-depleted stem cell transplant. The receptor source for this set is a boy under two years old who had a stem cell transplant for SCID, so the T cells may come from the graft donor. Each CDR3 is given without its conserved first and last residue.

J: TRBJ2-7; V: TRBV6-2/TRBV6-3; CDR3: ASGRLDRAPFYEQY
J: TRBJ2-7; V: TRBV3-1; CDR3: ASSRSDGTGEQY
J: TRBJ1-5; V: TRBV28; CDR3: ASSLEEFGNQPQH
J: TRBJ2-7; V: TRBV4-3; CDR3: ASSPEVVSTLYEQY
J: TRBJ2-1; V: TRBV24-1; CDR3: ATSALAGAEQF
J: TRBJ1-2; V: TRBV12-3/TRBV12-4; CDR3: ASGPSWNGYT
J: TRBJ2-7; V: TRBV15; CDR3: ATGLGPYEQY
J: TRBJ2-2; V: TRBV7-2; CDR3: ASSLARTAPNTGELF
J: TRBJ1-1; V: TRBV6-2/TRBV6-3; CDR3: ASRRTASEAF
J: TRBJ1-1; V: TRBV6-5; CDR3: ASSSRRGGLGMNTEAF
J: TRBJ1-4; V: TRBV12-3/TRBV12-4; CDR3: ASSRGTANEKLF
J: TRBJ2-7; V: TRBV2; CDR3: ASSNSRVAYEQY
J: TRBJ2-7; V: TRBV7-8; CDR3: ASSWGQGLGYEQY
J: TRBJ2-2; V: TRBV28; CDR3: ASSKALNTGELF
J: TRBJ1-2; V: TRBV20-1; CDR3: SAGQSNRIYYGYT
J: TRBJ1-1; V: TRBV4-1; CDR3: ASSQEIGRTNTEAF
J: TRBJ2-1; V: TRBV6-2/TRBV6-3; CDR3: ASNWRGALTSSYNEQF
J: TRBJ1-4; V: TRBV21-1; CDR3: ASSKADRGKTNEKLF
J: TRBJ1-1; V: TRBV29-1; CDR3: SVPTTNEAF
J: TRBJ2-6; V: TRBV15; CDR3: ATSGGDRLFSGANVLT
J: TRBJ1-1; V: TRBV29-1; CDR3: SVERQGNTEAF
J: TRBJ1-1; V: TRBV20-1; CDR3: SASPGWGTEAF
J: TRBJ2-1; V: TRBV20-1; CDR3: SAPPLFGSRNEQF
J: TRBJ2-6; V: TRBV6-1; CDR3: ASRTDRAGANVLT
J: TRBJ2-5; V: TRBV18; CDR3: ASSPSASEWETQY
J: TRBJ1-5; V: TRBV6-2/TRBV6-3; CDR3: ASTAPPTGYSNQPQH
J: TRBJ2-5; V: TRBV28; CDR3: ASSKTRGGRETQY
J: TRBJ2-7; V: TRBV12-5; CDR3: ASGLAVYEQY
J: TRBJ2-3; V: TRBV2; CDR3: ASSSQGRSDTQY
J: TRBJ1-2; V: TRBV6-1; CDR3: ASSPHRGGDYGYT
J: TRBJ1-1; V: TRBV7-9; CDR3: ASSVGGAVGTEAF
J: TRBJ2-7; V: TRBV7-2; CDR3: ASSFTGVRTYEQY
J: TRBJ2-7; V: TRBV28; CDR3: ASRGGASYEQY
J: .; V: TRBV7-2; CDR3: ASSLDLGTQY
J: TRBJ2-1; V: TRBV7-6; CDR3: ASSPRRTSGGAPSYNEQF
J: TRBJ2-2; V: TRBV28; CDR3: ASRRGLLGTGELF
J: TRBJ2-2; V: TRBV12-3/TRBV12-4; CDR3: ASSPRLAGELF
J: TRBJ1-1; V: TRBV6-5; CDR3: ASSSQAGGGLAF